Described below is a single TCR beta chain sequence and its context. The CDR3 length is 12 residues. The germline gives CDR1 SGHNT, CDR2 YYREEE (reference sequence). The V and J ends lost 1 base and 3 bases respectively, with 5 bases between them. The source of the sample is a study of blood T cell repertoires in COVID-19. Study information: Collection of acute and convalescent COVID-19 samples took place in the United States, Italy and Spain. Nucleic acid was either cDNA or gDNA, and it came from T cells, B-cell-depleted T cells, or PBMCs.

Study processing details: Nucleated cell number was recorded as an estimate derived from reference gene primer amplification. Data came from immunoSEQ multiplex PCR; TCRdb stores just in-frame clones and leaves some out. V and J calls and clone size come straight from that table; D and trimming were deduced from the DNA. This sample yields under 250,000 clones, of which around 84% are seen a single time; 9.5% to 15% belongs to the top ten. What was sequenced was peripheral blood. The clonotype was recovered from a human donor in a cohort sampled during active COVID-19. The chain is built from TRBV5-4 and TRBJ2-7; unclear D gene. The CDR3 loop is CASSLNGYEQYF. DNA of the CDR3: TGTGCCAGCAGCTTGAACGGCTACGAGCAGTACTTC.